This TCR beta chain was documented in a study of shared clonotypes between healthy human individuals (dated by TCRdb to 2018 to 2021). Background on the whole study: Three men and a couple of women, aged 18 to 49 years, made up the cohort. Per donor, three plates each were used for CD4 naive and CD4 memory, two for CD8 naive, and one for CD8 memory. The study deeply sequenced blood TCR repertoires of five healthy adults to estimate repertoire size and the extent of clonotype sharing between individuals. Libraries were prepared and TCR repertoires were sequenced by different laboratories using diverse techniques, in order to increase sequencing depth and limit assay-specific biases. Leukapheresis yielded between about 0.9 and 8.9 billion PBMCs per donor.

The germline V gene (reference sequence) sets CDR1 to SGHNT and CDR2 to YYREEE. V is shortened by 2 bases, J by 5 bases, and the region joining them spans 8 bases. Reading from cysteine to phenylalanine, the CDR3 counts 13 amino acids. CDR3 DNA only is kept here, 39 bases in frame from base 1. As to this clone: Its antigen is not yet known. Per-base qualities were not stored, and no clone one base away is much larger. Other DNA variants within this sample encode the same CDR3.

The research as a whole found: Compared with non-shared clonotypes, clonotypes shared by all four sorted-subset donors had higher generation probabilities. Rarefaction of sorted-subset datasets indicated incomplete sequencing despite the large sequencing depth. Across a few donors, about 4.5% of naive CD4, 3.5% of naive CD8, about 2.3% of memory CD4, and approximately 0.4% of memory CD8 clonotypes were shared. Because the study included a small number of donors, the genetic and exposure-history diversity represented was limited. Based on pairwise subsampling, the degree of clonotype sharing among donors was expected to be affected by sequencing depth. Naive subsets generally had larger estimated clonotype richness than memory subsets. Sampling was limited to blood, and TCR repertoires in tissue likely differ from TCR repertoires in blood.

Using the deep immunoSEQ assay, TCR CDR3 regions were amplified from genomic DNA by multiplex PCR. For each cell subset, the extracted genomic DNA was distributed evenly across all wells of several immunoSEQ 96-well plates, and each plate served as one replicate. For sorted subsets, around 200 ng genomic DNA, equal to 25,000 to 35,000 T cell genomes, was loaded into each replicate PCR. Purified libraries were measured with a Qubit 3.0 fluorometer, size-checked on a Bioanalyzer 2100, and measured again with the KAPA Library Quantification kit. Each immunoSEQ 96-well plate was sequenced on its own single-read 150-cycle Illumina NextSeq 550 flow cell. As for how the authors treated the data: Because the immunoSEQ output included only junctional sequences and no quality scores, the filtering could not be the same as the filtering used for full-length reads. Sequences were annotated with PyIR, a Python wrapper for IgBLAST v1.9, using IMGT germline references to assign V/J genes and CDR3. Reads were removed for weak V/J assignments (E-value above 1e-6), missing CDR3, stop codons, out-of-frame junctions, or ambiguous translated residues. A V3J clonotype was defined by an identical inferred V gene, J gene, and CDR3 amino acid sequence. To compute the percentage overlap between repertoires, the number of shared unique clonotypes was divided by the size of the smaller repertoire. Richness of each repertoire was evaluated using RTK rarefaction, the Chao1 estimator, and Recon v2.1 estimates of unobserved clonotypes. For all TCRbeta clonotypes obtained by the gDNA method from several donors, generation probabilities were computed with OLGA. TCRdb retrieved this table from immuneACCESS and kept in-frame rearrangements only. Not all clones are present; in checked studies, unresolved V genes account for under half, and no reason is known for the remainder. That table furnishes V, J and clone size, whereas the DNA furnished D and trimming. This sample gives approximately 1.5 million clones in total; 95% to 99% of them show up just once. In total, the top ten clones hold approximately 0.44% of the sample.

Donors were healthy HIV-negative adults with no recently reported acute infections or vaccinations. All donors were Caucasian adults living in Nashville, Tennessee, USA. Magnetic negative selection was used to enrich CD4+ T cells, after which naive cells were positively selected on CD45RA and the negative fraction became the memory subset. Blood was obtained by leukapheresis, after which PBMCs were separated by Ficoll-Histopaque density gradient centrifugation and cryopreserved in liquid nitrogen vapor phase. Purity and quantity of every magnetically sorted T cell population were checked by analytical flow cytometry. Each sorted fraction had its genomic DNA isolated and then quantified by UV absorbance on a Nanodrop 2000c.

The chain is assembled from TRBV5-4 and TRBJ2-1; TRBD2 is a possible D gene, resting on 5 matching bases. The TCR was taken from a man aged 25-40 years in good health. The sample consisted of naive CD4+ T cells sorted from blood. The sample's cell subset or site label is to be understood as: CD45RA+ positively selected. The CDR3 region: CASSLERNNEQFF. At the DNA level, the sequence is TGTGCCAGCAGCTTAGAGCGGAACAATGAGCAGTTCTTC.